This TCR beta chain was recovered during a study of blood T cell repertoires in COVID-19. Whole-study context: From the United States, Italy and Spain came samples of acute and convalescent COVID-19. In each case, the material was cDNA or gDNA derived from T cells, B-cell-depleted T cells, or PBMCs.

Repertoires were generated with immunoSEQ multiplex PCR, while TCRdb's copy carries only in-frame clones and drops some. The sample lists about 130,000 clones, about 80% occurring once. The receptor comes from a woman aged 60-70 years with acute or convalescent COVID-19. The sequenced sample was peripheral blood.

DNA of the CDR3: TGCGCCAGCAGCAGATACAGGGAAAACACTGAAGCTTTCTTT. This sequence encodes CASSRYRENTEAFF. The chain carries TRBV4-1 and TRBJ1-1; possibly TRBD1 for D (6 bases). CDR1 is MGHRA, CDR2 YSYEKL, per germline. Trimming cost V 5 bases and J 2 bases, with 12 bases left between them. The CDR3 has 14 amino acids.